The rows below give T cell receptor beta chains drawn from one sample of a study of blood T cell repertoires in COVID-19. Assay used: immunoSEQ multiplex PCR; TCRdb lists only in-frame clones, some missing. The data show roughly 290,000 clones, around 85% seen once. The sample taken for sequencing was PBMCs or T cells enriched from blood (not recorded which). These receptor sequences come from a woman aged 25 to 39 who had recovered from COVID-19. Both conserved end residues are part of each CDR3. D genes are given only for firm matches. Some rows mark clone size as missing; the rest say once, few, many or name a class of expanded clone.

v_call: TRBV28
clone_size: NA
j_call: TRBJ2-1
d_call: NA
cdr3_nt: TGTGCCAGCAGTCCCAACAATGAGCAGTTCTTC
cdr3_aa: CASSPNNEQFF

v_call: TRBV4-1
clone_size: NA
j_call: TRBJ1-2
d_call: TRBD1
cdr3_nt: TGCGCCAGCAGCCAATGGACAGGAAGGCTTTTGGATGGCTACACCTTC
cdr3_aa: CASSQWTGRLLDGYTF

v_call: TRBV10-3
clone_size: once
j_call: TRBJ1-1
d_call: TRBD1
cdr3_nt: TGTGCCATCAGCCAAGACAGGGACTTTAGGACTGAAGCTTTCTTT
cdr3_aa: CAISQDRDFRTEAFF

v_call: TRBV6-5
clone_size: NA
j_call: TRBJ1-5
d_call: NA
cdr3_nt: TGTGCCAGTAGACAGGTCCTTCGGGAGCCCCAGCATTTT
cdr3_aa: CASRQVLREPQHF

v_call: TRBV11-2
clone_size: NA
j_call: TRBJ2-5
d_call: TRBD2
cdr3_nt: TGTGCCAGCAGCTTAGGGGGGACTACCCAAGAGACCCAGTACTTC
cdr3_aa: CASSLGGTTQETQYF

v_call: TRBV7-9
clone_size: NA
j_call: TRBJ1-1
d_call: NA
cdr3_nt: TGTGCCAGCAGCTTAGTCGAGACGGAGGTCTGGAACACTGAAGCTTTCTTT
cdr3_aa: CASSLVETEVWNTEAFF

v_call: TRBV27
clone_size: NA
j_call: TRBJ2-3
d_call: NA
cdr3_nt: TGTGCCACCTCCATCCTAGGTGACCTTGGCACAGATACGCAGTATTTT
cdr3_aa: CATSILGDLGTDTQYF

v_call: TRBV20-1
clone_size: NA
j_call: TRBJ1-3
d_call: NA
cdr3_nt: TGCAGTGCTAGTCGCGCCGGTCACACCATATATTTT
cdr3_aa: CSASRAGHTIYF

v_call: TRBV6-5
clone_size: NA
j_call: TRBJ1-5
d_call: TRBD1
cdr3_nt: TGTGCCACCGACAGGGTAGACCAGCCCCAGCATTTT
cdr3_aa: CATDRVDQPQHF

v_call: TRBV19
clone_size: NA
j_call: TRBJ2-7
d_call: NA
cdr3_nt: TGTGCCAGTAGCCAATTGGGGCTGGGGCTCTACGAGCAGTACTTC
cdr3_aa: CASSQLGLGLYEQYF

v_call: TRBV5-4
clone_size: NA
j_call: TRBJ1-5
d_call: TRBD1
cdr3_nt: TGTGCGTGGGACAGGGTTAATCAGCCCCAGCATTTT
cdr3_aa: CAWDRVNQPQHF

v_call: TRBV28
clone_size: NA
j_call: TRBJ1-1
d_call: NA
cdr3_nt: TGTGCCAGCAGTTTATTCGGCACTGAAGCTTTCTTT
cdr3_aa: CASSLFGTEAFF

v_call: TRBV27
clone_size: NA
j_call: TRBJ2-5
d_call: NA
cdr3_nt: TGTGCCAGCAGTCAACAGACACGGGAGACCCAGTACTTC
cdr3_aa: CASSQQTRETQYF

v_call: TRBV6-5
clone_size: NA
j_call: TRBJ1-4
d_call: NA
cdr3_nt: TGTGCCAGCAGCCCAGAGCGGGGCTTTCGAGAAAAACTGTTTTTT
cdr3_aa: CASSPERGFREKLFF

v_call: TRBV28
clone_size: NA
j_call: TRBJ1-1
d_call: TRBD1
cdr3_nt: TGTGCCAGCAGTTTATTGGACAGGGGGCTGTTCACTGAAGCTTTCTTT
cdr3_aa: CASSLLDRGLFTEAFF

v_call: TRBV27
clone_size: NA
j_call: TRBJ2-3
d_call: NA
cdr3_nt: TGTGCCAGCAGTTTATATGTAGGCCAGGGGTTTACAGATACGCAGTATTTT
cdr3_aa: CASSLYVGQGFTDTQYF

v_call: TRBV28
clone_size: NA
j_call: TRBJ2-7
d_call: NA
cdr3_nt: TGTGCCAGCAGTCGCTCGGGCGAGCAGTACTTC
cdr3_aa: CASSRSGEQYF

v_call: TRBV5-1
clone_size: once
j_call: TRBJ1-4
d_call: NA
cdr3_nt: TGCGCCAGCAGCTCGGGAGCAACTAATGAAAAACTGTTTTTT
cdr3_aa: CASSSGATNEKLFF

v_call: TRBV5-1
clone_size: NA
j_call: TRBJ2-3
d_call: TRBD2
cdr3_nt: TGCGCCAGCAGCCCCCTACTAGCGGGAGGTTGGGATACGCAGTATTTT
cdr3_aa: CASSPLLAGGWDTQYF

v_call: TRBV24-1
clone_size: NA
j_call: TRBJ1-2
d_call: NA
cdr3_nt: TGTGCCACCAGTGATATGGCAGGGTTTAGCGGCTACACCTTC
cdr3_aa: CATSDMAGFSGYTF

v_call: TRBV7-8
clone_size: NA
j_call: TRBJ1-2
d_call: TRBD1
cdr3_nt: TGTGCCAGCAGCTTTACAGTACAGGGGGCCGGCTATGGCTACACCTTC
cdr3_aa: CASSFTVQGAGYGYTF

v_call: TRBV28
clone_size: NA
j_call: TRBJ2-7
d_call: NA
cdr3_nt: TGTGCCAGCAGTTTATCCATCTACGAGCAGTACTTC
cdr3_aa: CASSLSIYEQYF